This is a list of T cell receptor beta chains from one sample in a study of molecular identifiers for immune sequencing clone quantification. From the PCR reads, TCRdb called clonotypes with MiXCR, one entry per CDR3 protein. The sample contains hundreds of thousands of distinct CDR3 sequences, about 25% of which appear only once. Sequences were obtained from naive CD8+ T cells from blood, with Jurkat cell RNA spiked in. These TCRs come from a human donor in good health. Some libraries in this study had Jurkat cell RNA spiked in. Both conserved end residues are part of each CDR3. D genes are given only for firm matches. Expanded clones get a size class; other rows say once, few or many, or leave the size out.

>-|TRBV27|-|TRBJ1-1
CASSLSGRSNTEAFF
TGTGCCAGCAGTTTATCCGGCAGGTCGAACACTGAAGCTTTCTTT
>many|TRBV6-2/TRBV6-3|-|TRBJ1-5
CASSAGISQPQHF
TGTGCCAGCAGCGCAGGGATCTCTCAGCCCCAGCATTTT
>few|TRBV28|-|TRBJ1-5
CASSPVSEGNQPQHF
TGTGCCAGCAGTCCCGTCTCTGAAGGCAATCAGCCCCAGCATTTT
>many|TRBV3-1|TRBD2|TRBJ2-3
CASSPSLGLAITDTQYF
TGTGCCAGCAGTCCTAGTTTGGGACTAGCAATAACAGATACGCAGTATTTT
>few|TRBV7-9|-|TRBJ2-5
CASSLGTETQYF
TGTGCCAGCAGCTTAGGGACAGAGACCCAGTACTTC
>-|TRBV9|-|TRBJ2-5
CASSSPLKETQYF
TGTGCCAGCAGCTCCCCCCTTAAAGAGACCCAGTACTTC
>many|TRBV7-9|-|TRBJ2-1
CASSNRDTSSYNEQFF
TGTGCCAGCAGCAACCGGGACACGAGCTCCTACAATGAGCAGTTCTTC
>few|TRBV7-9|-|TRBJ2-7
CASSSIAAGGSYEQYF
TGTGCCAGCAGCTCGATAGCGGCCGGAGGGTCGTACGAGCAGTACTTC
>few|TRBV12-3/TRBV12-4|TRBD2|TRBJ2-7
CASTGMASGYEQYF
TGTGCCAGCACGGGAATGGCTAGCGGCTACGAGCAGTACTTC
>-|TRBV12-3/TRBV12-4|TRBD1|TRBJ2-2
CASGSPRNRGTGELFF
TGTGCCAGCGGATCCCCTAGGAACAGGGGCACCGGGGAGCTGTTTTTT
>-|TRBV12-3/TRBV12-4|TRBD2|TRBJ2-5
CASSLRRGETHYF
TGTGCCAGCAGTTTACGTCGGGGGGAGACCCACTACTTC
>-|TRBV19|-|TRBJ2-1
CASSTGGTYNEQFF
TGTGCCAGTAGTACCGGGGGCACCTACAATGAGCAGTTCTTC
>few|TRBV7-9|TRBD2|TRBJ2-1
CAGGPSGYEDYTGDEQFF
TGTGCCGGGGGCCCTAGCGGGTACGAGGATTATACTGGAGATGAGCAGTTCTTC
>many|TRBV2|-|TRBJ1-1
CATREWLSTEAFF
TGTGCCACCAGGGAATGGTTGAGCACTGAAGCTTTCTTT
>many|TRBV28|-|TRBJ2-5
CASSIYRASETQYF
TGTGCCAGCAGTATCTACAGGGCTTCAGAGACCCAGTACTTC
>few|TRBV20-1|TRBD2|TRBJ2-1
CSARDRTSGYNEQFF
TGCAGTGCTAGAGATCGGACTAGCGGGTACAATGAGCAGTTCTTC
>many|TRBV19|TRBD2|TRBJ2-3
CASSGTSGALGADTQYF
TGTGCCAGTAGCGGGACTAGCGGGGCCCTGGGGGCAGATACGCAGTATTTT
>-|TRBV19|-|TRBJ2-5
CASSFGAGNQETQYF
TGTGCCAGTAGTTTCGGCGCAGGGAACCAAGAGACCCAGTACTTC